These 17 T cell receptor beta chains share one sample of origin, sequenced in a study of CD8 T cells in ankylosing spondylitis. Each CDR3 protein is one row after TCRdb ran MiXCR on the 5' RACE reads. The table records 230,000 or so distinct CDR3 sequences, over 15% of them present only once. Sequencing used blood, either unsorted or a sorted T cell fraction (not recorded which). These TCRs come from a male donor with ankylosing spondylitis or in good health (not recorded which).

The chain recombines TRBV29-1 with TRBJ2-2; 7 bases agree with TRBD2. This CDR3 is 14 amino acids long. The germline gives CDR1 SQVTM, CDR2 ANQGSEA. V shed 7 bases and J 0 bases; nucleotides not matched to a gene: 5. The CDR3, as DNA: TGCAGCGCCCCGGGGGGAACGAACACCGGGGAGCTGTTTTTT. It codes for CSAPGGTNTGELFF.

This clonotype has just a few counts. This sequence joins TRBV4-1 and TRBJ2-1; 7 nucleotides match TRBD1. The V gene end was trimmed by 4 bases and the J gene end by 0 bases; junction bases not matched to a gene: 3. CDR3 length equals 15 residues. From germline, CDR1 is MGHRA and CDR2 YSYEKL. Here the CDR3 reads CASSPGQISYNEQFF. CDR3 bases: TGCGCCAGCAGCCCGGGACAGATCTCCTACAATGAGCAGTTCTTC.

The sample holds a few counts of this clonotype. The chain carries TRBV3-1 and TRBJ2-7; 11 positions match TRBD2. V was pared by 0 bases and J by 2 bases, with 3 bases of the junction left unmatched. The CDR3 is made up of 16 amino acids. Germline-derived CDR1 and CDR2 are LGHDT and YNNKEL (reference sequence). CDR3 protein: CASSQDRLAGTYEQYF. The CDR3 coding sequence is TGTGCCAGCAGCCAAGACCGACTAGCGGGAACCTACGAGCAGTACTTC.

This clonotype was seen a few times. The chain links TRBV29-1 to TRBJ2-1; no definite D call. Germline V gene lookup returns CDR1 SQVTM and CDR2 ANQGSEA. The CDR3 covers 14 residues. V was clipped by 4 bases and J by 2 bases, with 12 bases between them. DNA of the CDR3: TGCAGCGTTGGAGGTAGCCGAGCCTACAATGAGCAGTTCTTC. Protein sequence: CSVGGSRAYNEQFF.

This clonotype was seen only a few times. This rearrangement joins TRBV7-6 to TRBJ2-7; 10 bases are a match to TRBD2. The CDR3 consists of 15 residues. CDR1 SGHVS and CDR2 FNYEAQ come from the germline V gene. Unmatched junction bases numbered 4, after V lost 5 bases and J lost 0 bases. The CDR3 bases are TGTGCCAGCAGCCCAGCGGGGGGGAGCTCCTACGAGCAGTACTTC. This translates into CASSPAGGSSYEQYF.

The chain carries TRBV5-4 and TRBJ2-7; the match to TRBD1 covers 9 bases. V was clipped by 4 bases and J by 5 bases; unmatched bases: 7. Looked up from germline, CDR1 is SGHNT and CDR2 is YYREEE (reference sequence). The CDR3 covers 14 residues. CDR3 coding DNA: TGTGCCAGCAGCCTAGGGGACAGGGTCAACGAGCAGTACTTC. This codes for CASSLGDRVNEQYF.

This clonotype was observed a few times. The J gene is TRBJ2-5, the V gene TRBV5-1, with D maybe TRBD1 (5 bases). Germline V gives CDR1 SGHRS, CDR2 YFSETQ. V lost 6 bases and J lost 3, with 9 bases in between. This CDR3 has 12 amino acids. As DNA, the CDR3 is TGCGCCAGCAAGGGGTACGAAGAGACCCAGTACTTC. This gives the protein CASKGYEETQYF.

This clonotype was detected ten times or more. The V call is TRBV24-1, the J call TRBJ2-2; D call uncertain. This CDR3 comprises 11 residues. V was trimmed by 7 bases and J by 7 bases, leaving 6 bases between them. Germline loops: CDR1 KGHDR, CDR2 SFDVKD. Here the CDR3 DNA reads TGTGCCACCAGACAAGGCGGGGAGCTGTTTTTT. It translates to CATRQGGELFF.

In its sample, this clonotype was seen many times. The rearrangement links TRBV7-3 to TRBJ2-1; unclear D gene. Germline V gene data show CDR1 as SGHTA and CDR2 as FQGTGA. The CDR3 covers 14 residues. V gave up 3 bases and J gave up 4 bases, with 10 bases separating them. CDR3 in amino acids: CASSLAGRYNEQFF. DNA for the CDR3: TGTGCCAGCAGCTTGGCAGGTCGGTACAATGAGCAGTTCTTC.

This clonotype turned up a few times. V usage is TRBV7-2 and J usage is TRBJ2-6; no firm D call. The ends were cut back, 6 bases at V and 0 bases at J, with 15 bases in the middle. CDR1 is SGHTA, CDR2 FQGNSA, per germline. CDR3 length equals 17 residues. The CDR3 is CASRSGGLSSGANVLTF. The CDR3 nucleotides read TGTGCCAGCAGGTCCGGCGGATTAAGCTCTGGGGCCAACGTCCTGACTTTC. Full variable domain (missing parts from reference TRBV7-2 and TRBJ2-6): GAGVSQSPSNKVTEKGKDVELRCDPISGHTALYWYRQSLGQGLEFLIYFQGNSAPDKSGLPSDRFSAERTGGSVSTLTIQRTQQEDSAVYLCASRSGGLSSGANVLTFGAGSRLTVL.

The chain couples TRBV4-3 to TRBJ2-3, with D hard to call. The CDR3 length is 16 residues. The V gene's germline CDR1 is LGHNA and CDR2 YSLEER. V was shortened by 4 bases and J by 4 bases, with 18 bases between the two germline ends. CDR3 bases: TGCGCCAGCAGCCCTTATTCGACATCCGGAGCAGATACGCAGTATTTT. This encodes CASSPYSTSGADTQYF.

This clonotype appeared a few times. The chain employs TRBV5-5 and TRBJ2-2; TRBD2 agrees at 8 bases. Trimming at V came to 0 bases and at J to 0 bases, leaving 1 base not matched to a gene. The CDR3 spans 16 residues. Germline CDR1 is SGHKS and CDR2 is YYEKEE (reference sequence). CDR3 nucleotides: TGTGCCAGCAGCTTGGAGGGACTAGCGAACACCGGGGAGCTGTTTTTT. Protein: CASSLEGLANTGELFF. Variable domain in full (rest from reference TRBV5-5 and TRBJ2-2): DAGVTQSPTHLIKTRGQQVTLRCSPISGHKSVSWYQQVLGQGPQFIFQYYEKEERGRGNFPDRFSARQFPNYSSELNVNALLLGDSALYLCASSLEGLANTGELFFGEGSRLTVL.

The table lists this clonotype with a few counts. The chain couples TRBV9 to TRBJ2-1; D gene uncertain. Germline V gene lookup returns CDR1 SGDLS and CDR2 YYNGEE. The CDR3 loop spans 13 amino acids. The V and J ends lost 0 bases and 8 bases respectively, with 9 bases between them. The CDR3 reads CASSVVAFDEQFF. The CDR3 nucleotides are TGTGCCAGCAGCGTAGTCGCATTCGATGAGCAGTTCTTC.

The chain joins TRBV14 to TRBJ2-1; D may be TRBD2 (6 bases). Trimming took 1 base from V and 5 from J, leaving 15 bases between them. There are 16 residues in the CDR3. CDR1 is SGHDN, CDR2 FVKESK, per germline. The CDR3 sequence: CASSQGRSWEDNEQFF. CDR3 nucleotides: TGTGCCAGCAGCCAAGGAAGATCGTGGGAGGACAATGAGCAGTTCTTC.

This chain links TRBV11-2 with TRBJ2-1, with D possibly called TRBD1 or TRBD2 (5 bases each). The ends were cut back, 0 bases at V and 0 bases at J, with 9 bases in the middle. CDR1 and CDR2 from the germline V gene are SGHAT and FQNNGV. The CDR3 length is 16 residues. In DNA form, the CDR3 reads TGTGCCAGCAGCTTAGAGCTGGGGGTCTCCTACAATGAGCAGTTCTTC. Translated: CASSLELGVSYNEQFF.

This clonotype appeared many times. This chain links TRBV9 with TRBJ2-3; no firm D call. V was trimmed by 0 bases and J by 2 bases, leaving 10 bases between them. The CDR3 is 15 residues long. CDR1 and CDR2 (germline): SGDLS, YYNGEE. CDR3: CASSVDGRTTDTQYF. The CDR3 DNA sequence: TGTGCCAGCAGCGTAGACGGCAGGACCACAGATACGCAGTATTTT.

DNA for the CDR3: TGTGCCAGCAGCCGTTACCTAGCGCATACGCAAACTAGCACAGATACGCAGTATTTT. This translates into CASSRYLAHTQTSTDTQYF. This sequence joins TRBV27 and TRBJ2-3; TRBD2 is a possible D gene (6 bases). This CDR3 has 19 amino acids. Germline values: CDR1 MNHEY, CDR2 SMNVEV (reference sequence). Trimming cost V 6 bases and J 0 bases, with 25 bases left between them.